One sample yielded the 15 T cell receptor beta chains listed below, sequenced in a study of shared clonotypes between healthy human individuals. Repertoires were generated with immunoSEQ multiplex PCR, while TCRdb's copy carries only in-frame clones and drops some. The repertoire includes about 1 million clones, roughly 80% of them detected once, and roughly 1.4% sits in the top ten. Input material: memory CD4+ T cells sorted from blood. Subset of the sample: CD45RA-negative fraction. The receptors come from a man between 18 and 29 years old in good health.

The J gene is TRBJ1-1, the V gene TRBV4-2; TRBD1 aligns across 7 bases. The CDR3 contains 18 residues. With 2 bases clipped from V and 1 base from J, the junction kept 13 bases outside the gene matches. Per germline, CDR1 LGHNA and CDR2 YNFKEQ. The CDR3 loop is CASSQRGRGRDTNTEAFF. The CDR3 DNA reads TGTGCCAGCAGCCAACGAGGTAGGGGGCGCGACACGAACACTGAAGCTTTCTTT.

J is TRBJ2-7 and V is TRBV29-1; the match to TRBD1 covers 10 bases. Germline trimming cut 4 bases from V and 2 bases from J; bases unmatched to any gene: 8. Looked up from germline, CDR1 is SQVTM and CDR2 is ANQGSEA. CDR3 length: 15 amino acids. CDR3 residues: CSVGDGTGVTYEQYF. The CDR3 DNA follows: TGCAGCGTTGGGGACGGGACAGGGGTAACCTACGAGCAGTACTTC.

The CDR3 nucleotides are TGTGCTAGTGGTTTGGTACGACAGGGGAACACTGAAGCTTTCTTT. Residues: CASGLVRQGNTEAFF. The chain carries TRBV12-5 and TRBJ1-1, with TRBD1 identical over 7 bases. With V trimmed by 0 bases and J by 1 base, 2 bases remained unmatched. Germline V gives CDR1 LGHNT, CDR2 FRNRAP. CDR3 length: 15 amino acids.

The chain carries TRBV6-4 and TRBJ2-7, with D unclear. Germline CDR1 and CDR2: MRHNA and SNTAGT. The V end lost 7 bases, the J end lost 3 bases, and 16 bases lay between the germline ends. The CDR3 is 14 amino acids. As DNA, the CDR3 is TGTGCCAGCATAGGGAATGATCCCCACTACGAGCAGTACTTC. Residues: CASIGNDPHYEQYF.

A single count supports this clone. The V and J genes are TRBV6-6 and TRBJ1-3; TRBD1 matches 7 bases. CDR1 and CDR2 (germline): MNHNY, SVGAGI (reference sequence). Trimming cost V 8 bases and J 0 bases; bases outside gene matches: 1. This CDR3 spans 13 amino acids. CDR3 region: CASGDSSGNTIYF. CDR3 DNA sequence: TGTGCCAGCGGGGACAGCTCTGGAAACACCATATATTTT.

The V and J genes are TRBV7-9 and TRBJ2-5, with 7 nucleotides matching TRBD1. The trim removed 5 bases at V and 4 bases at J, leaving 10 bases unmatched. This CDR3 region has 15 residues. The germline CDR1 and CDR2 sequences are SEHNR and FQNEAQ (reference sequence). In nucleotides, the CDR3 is TGTGCCAGCAGCCCACGGACAGGCGTCCCAGAGACCCAGTACTTC. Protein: CASSPRTGVPETQYF.

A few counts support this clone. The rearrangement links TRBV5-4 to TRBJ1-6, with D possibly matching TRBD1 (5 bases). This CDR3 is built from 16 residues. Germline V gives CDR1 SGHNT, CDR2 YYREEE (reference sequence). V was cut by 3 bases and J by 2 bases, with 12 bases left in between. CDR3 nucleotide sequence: TGTGCCAGCAGCTCTGATACAGGCACCTATAATTCACCCCTCCACTTT. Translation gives CASSSDTGTYNSPLHF.

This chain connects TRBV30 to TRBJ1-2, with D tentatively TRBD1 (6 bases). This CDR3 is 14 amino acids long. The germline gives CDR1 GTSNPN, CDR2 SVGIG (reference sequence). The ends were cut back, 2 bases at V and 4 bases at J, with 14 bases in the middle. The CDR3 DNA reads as TGTGCCTGGAGTCTAAACAGGGACTCCTATGGCTACACCTTC. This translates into CAWSLNRDSYGYTF.

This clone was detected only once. This chain's CDR3 is CASSPWTGYDTGELFF. The CDR3 DNA reads TGTGCCAGCAGTCCGTGGACAGGGTACGACACCGGGGAGCTGTTTTTT. The chain joins TRBV27 to TRBJ2-2; the match to TRBD1 covers 8 bases. The germline V gene has CDR1 MNHEY and CDR2 SMNVEV (reference sequence). This CDR3 comprises 16 residues. The V gene end was trimmed by 5 bases and the J gene end by 3 bases; junction bases not matched to a gene: 8.

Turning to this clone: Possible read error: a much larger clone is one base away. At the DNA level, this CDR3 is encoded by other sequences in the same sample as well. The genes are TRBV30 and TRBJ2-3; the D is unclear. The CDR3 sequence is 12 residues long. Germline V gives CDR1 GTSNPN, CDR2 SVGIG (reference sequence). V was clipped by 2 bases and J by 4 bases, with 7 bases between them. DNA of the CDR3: TGTGCCTGGAGTCCCCGGGCAGATACGCAGTATTTT. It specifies CAWSPRADTQYF.

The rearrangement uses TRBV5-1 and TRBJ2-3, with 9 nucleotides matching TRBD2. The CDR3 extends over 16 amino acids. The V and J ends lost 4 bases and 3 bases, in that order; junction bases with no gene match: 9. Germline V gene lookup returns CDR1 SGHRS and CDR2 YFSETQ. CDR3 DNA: TGCGCCAGCAGCCGGATAGCGGGAGATGTTACAGATACGCAGTATTTT. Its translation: CASSRIAGDVTDTQYF.

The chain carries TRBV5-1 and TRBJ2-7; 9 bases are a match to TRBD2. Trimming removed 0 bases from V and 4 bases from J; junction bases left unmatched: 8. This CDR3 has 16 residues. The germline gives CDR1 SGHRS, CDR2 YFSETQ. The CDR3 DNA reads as TGCGCCAGCAGCTTGGCCCCCCCGACTAGCGGTTACGAGCAGTACTTC. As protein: CASSLAPPTSGYEQYF.

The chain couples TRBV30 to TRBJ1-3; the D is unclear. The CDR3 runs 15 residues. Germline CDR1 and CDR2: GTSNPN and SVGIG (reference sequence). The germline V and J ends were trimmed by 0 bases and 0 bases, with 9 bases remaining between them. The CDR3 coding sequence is TGTGCCTGGAGTGTCCCTTACTTCTCTGGAAACACCATATATTTT. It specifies CAWSVPYFSGNTIYF.

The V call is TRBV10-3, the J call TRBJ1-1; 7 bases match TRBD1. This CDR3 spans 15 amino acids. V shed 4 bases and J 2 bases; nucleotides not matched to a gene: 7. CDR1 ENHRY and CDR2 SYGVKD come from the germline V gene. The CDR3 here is CAISAGGKFNTEAFF. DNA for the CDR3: TGTGCCATCAGTGCAGGGGGGAAATTTAACACTGAAGCTTTCTTT.

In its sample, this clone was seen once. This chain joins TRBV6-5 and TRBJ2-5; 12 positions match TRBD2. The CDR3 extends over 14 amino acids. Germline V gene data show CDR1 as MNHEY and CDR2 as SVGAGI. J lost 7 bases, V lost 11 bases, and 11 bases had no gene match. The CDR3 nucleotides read TGTGCCGCGTCCCTAGCGGGAGGGGCCGGGACCCAGTACTTC. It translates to CAASLAGGAGTQYF.